This T cell receptor beta chain was observed in a study of T cell repertoires in cytomegalovirus infection. Study overall: Indicated by public TCR beta signatures were CMV infection and matching HLA type.

TCRdb used MiXCR to reprocess the reads, holding one entry per CDR3 protein. The data contain roughly 640,000 distinct CDR3 sequences, less than 25% of them singletons. As concerns this clonotype: Its antigen is unknown.

The V end was cut by 3 bases, the J end by 5 bases, with 16 bases between. Germline values: CDR1 SQVTM, CDR2 ANQGSEA. The CDR3 is made up of 14 amino acids. Notes on the study in general: Dominating the ex vivo response were HLA-C-restricted CMV-specific TCR beta clonotypes. Frequencies of public TCR beta families were cumulated, and this identified carriers of CMV plus the relevant HLA.

This receptor was obtained from a human donor in good health (CMV status not recorded). Some clones in this sample may be carry-over from other donors' samples. This sequence joins TRBV29-1 and TRBJ2-5; the D gene is possibly TRBD1 (6 bases). The material sequenced was CD8+ T cells from PBMCs. CDR3 DNA: TGCAGCGTTGACGGGGCAGGGGCAGGGGAGACCCAGTACTTC. Its translation: CSVDGAGAGETQYF. The whole variable domain, filled in from reference TRBV29-1 and TRBJ2-5, reads SAVISQKPSRDICQRGTSLTIQCQVDSQVTMMFWYRQQPGQSLTLIATANQGSEATYESGFVIDKFPISRPNLTFSTLTVSNMSPEDSSIYLCSVDGAGAGETQYFGPGTRLLVL.